This T cell receptor (beta chain) was identified during a study of blood T cell repertoires in COVID-19. Study-wide background: The study drew acute and convalescent COVID-19 samples from the United States, Italy and Spain. The analysed material was cDNA or gDNA that came from T cells, B-cell-depleted T cells, or PBMCs.

The germline gives CDR1 SGHTA, CDR2 FQGNSA. Trimming stripped 5 bases from V and 1 base from J, with 11 bases between. This CDR3 comprises 14 residues. Per the authors' pipeline: Amplification with reference gene primers provided the estimates of nucleated cell counts. Assay used: immunoSEQ multiplex PCR; TCRdb lists only in-frame clones, some missing. The V and J calls and clone size come from that table; D and trimming were worked out from the DNA. The sample comprises 150,000 to 200,000 clones, about 86% of which are singletons, and less than 20% rests with the top ten. This clonotype originated in a woman older than 75 with acute or convalescent COVID-19. The chain carries TRBV7-2 and TRBJ2-5; weak D call: TRBD1 (5 bases). What was sequenced was peripheral blood. The CDR3 DNA reads TGTGCCAGCAGCGCCTCCAGGGCCCAAGAGACCCAGTACTTC. Translated: CASSASRAQETQYF.